Listed below are T cell receptor beta chains from one sample, sequenced in a study of OX40 agonist ivuxolimab in advanced cancers. The protocol was immunoSEQ multiplex PCR, while the TCRdb copy is restricted to in-frame clones and leaves out a portion. The sample holds around 75,000 clones, around 90% seen once. Sequenced here: CD4+ or CD8+ T cells sorted from blood, sampled in a trial of the OX40 agonist ivuxolimab. The receptors shown here come from an adult with an advanced solid tumor such as melanoma, head and neck, liver or kidney cancer. The CDR3 runs from the conserved cysteine through the conserved F or W. The D gene is left open where the match is weak. Only some rows state a clone size, as once, few, many or a class for expanded clones.

D	size	V	J	CDR3	DNA
TRBD1	once	TRBV25-1	TRBJ1-2	CASSEYRQGSGYTF	TGTGCCAGCAGTGAATACAGACAGGGTAGTGGCTACACCTTC
TRBD1	NA	TRBV18	TRBJ2-1	CASSRDRADNEQFF	TGTGCCAGCTCACGAGACAGGGCTGACAATGAGCAGTTCTTC
NA	NA	TRBV9	TRBJ2-7	CASSYGQGGDYEQYF	TGTGCCAGCAGTTACGGGCAGGGAGGAGACTACGAGCAGTACTTC
TRBD2	NA	TRBV7-2	TRBJ2-3	CASSARGAGGPDGGTQYF	TGTGCCAGCAGCGCGAGGGGAGCGGGGGGCCCGGACGGCGGTACGCAGTATTTT
NA	NA	TRBV10-3	TRBJ2-3	CAISESDSRSDTQYF	TGTGCCATCAGCGAATCGGATTCTAGGTCAGATACGCAGTATTTT
NA	NA	TRBV5-1	TRBJ2-2	CASSLEETRGTGELFF	TGCGCCAGCAGCTTGGAAGAGACAAGGGGCACCGGGGAGCTGTTTTTT
NA	NA	TRBV27	TRBJ2-3	CASSFSVSTDTQYF	TGTGCCAGCAGTTTCTCAGTGAGCACAGATACGCAGTATTTT
TRBD1	NA	TRBV7-8	TRBJ2-7	CASSQTGGSTYEQYF	TGTGCCAGCAGCCAGACAGGGGGTTCGACCTACGAGCAGTACTTC
NA	NA	TRBV5-4	TRBJ2-3	CASSLSTDTQYF	TGTGCCAGCAGCTTGAGCACAGATACGCAGTATTTT
NA	NA	TRBV7-2	TRBJ1-1	CASSLMGGSNTEAFF	TGTGCCAGCAGCTTAATGGGGGGCTCGAACACTGAAGCTTTCTTT
TRBD1	NA	TRBV5-1	TRBJ2-7	CASSLAGTGYEQYF	TGCGCCAGCAGCTTGGCCGGGACAGGCTACGAGCAGTACTTC
NA	NA	TRBV5-8	TRBJ2-6	CASNPRVWGANVLTF	TGTGCCAGCAACCCCAGGGTTTGGGGGGCCAACGTCCTGACTTTC
NA	once	TRBV2	TRBJ2-5	CASKTSQETQYF	TGTGCCAGCAAGACTAGCCAAGAGACCCAGTACTTC
TRBD1	once	TRBV6-5	TRBJ2-7	CASSYSGQGAYEQYF	TGTGCCAGCAGTTACTCGGGACAGGGGGCTTACGAGCAGTACTTC
TRBD2	NA	TRBV11-2	TRBJ2-3	CASSLVGDSGRYTDTQYF	TGTGCCAGCAGCTTAGTTGGGGATAGCGGGAGATACACAGATACGCAGTATTTT
NA	NA	TRBV2	TRBJ2-2	CASSGQGNTGELFF	TGTGCCAGCTCTGGTCAAGGGAACACCGGGGAGCTGTTTTTT
NA	NA	TRBV28	TRBJ1-1	CASRWASRNTEAFF	TGTGCCAGCAGATGGGCCTCGAGGAACACTGAAGCTTTCTTT
TRBD1	NA	TRBV7-2	TRBJ2-4	CASSSRTGTNIQYF	TGTGCCAGCAGCTCCCGGACAGGGACCAACATTCAGTACTTC
NA	NA	TRBV18	TRBJ1-6	CASSPQSGNSPLHF	TGTGCCAGCTCACCCCAGTCCGGGAATTCACCCCTCCACTTT
TRBD1	NA	TRBV9	TRBJ2-7	CASSVGEGQGVTKEYF	TGTGCCAGCAGCGTAGGGGAGGGACAGGGGGTTACGAAGGAGTACTTC
NA	NA	TRBV7-7	TRBJ2-7	CASSSYGGEQYF	TGTGCCAGCAGCTCCTACGGTGGCGAGCAGTACTTC
NA	NA	TRBV5-1	TRBJ2-1	CASSLGGLSAYNEQFF	TGCGCCAGCAGCTTGGGCGGACTATCGGCCTACAATGAGCAGTTCTTC
TRBD1	NA	TRBV10-3	TRBJ1-2	CAISESGQGIDGYTF	TGTGCCATCAGTGAGTCGGGACAGGGGATTGATGGCTACACCTTC
NA	few	TRBV2	TRBJ1-2	CASTQGYYGYTF	TGTGCCAGCACGCAGGGATACTATGGCTACACCTTC
NA	NA	TRBV18	TRBJ2-7	CASSPPNRDAGDEQYF	TGTGCCAGCTCACCTCCAAACCGGGACGCCGGCGACGAGCAGTACTTC
TRBD2	NA	TRBV5-1	TRBJ2-5	CASSLAGGETQYF	TGCGCCAGCAGCCTAGCGGGGGGAGAGACCCAGTACTTC
TRBD2	NA	TRBV30	TRBJ2-3	CAWTRGLAGVGATDTQYF	TGTGCCTGGACTAGAGGACTAGCGGGAGTGGGAGCCACAGATACGCAGTATTTT
NA	NA	TRBV18	TRBJ1-2	CASSPPAGVKNGYTF	TGTGCCAGCTCACCACCGGCGGGGGTGAAGAATGGCTACACCTTC
NA	once	TRBV7-9	TRBJ1-2	CASSLAQGGGYTF	TGTGCCAGCAGCTTAGCGCAGGGAGGCGGCTACACCTTC
TRBD1	NA	TRBV6-5	TRBJ2-2	CASSRGTGGTGELFF	TGTGCCAGCAGTCGGGGGACAGGGGGCACCGGGGAGCTGTTTTTT
TRBD2	NA	TRBV25-1	TRBJ2-1	CASSDTTSGSYNEQFF	TGTGCCAGCAGTGACACGACTAGCGGGAGTTACAATGAGCAGTTCTTC
NA	NA	TRBV28	TRBJ2-7	CASSPARGTSGYEQYF	TGTGCCAGCAGCCCAGCTCGGGGTACCAGCGGTTACGAGCAGTACTTC
NA	NA	TRBV2	TRBJ1-1	CASRPGRQNTEAFF	TGTGCCAGCAGACCAGGACGCCAGAACACTGAAGCTTTCTTT